The 11 T cell receptor beta chains given below trace back to one sample, sequenced in a study of T-cell reconstitution after alpha-beta-depleted transplantation in children. A TCRbeta library incorporating unique molecular identifiers was prepared. One entry per CDR3 protein, called by TCRdb with MiXCR from the PCR reads. The data contain fewer than 550,000 distinct CDR3 sequences, roughly 11% of them singletons. The source material was PBMCs, mostly from graft donor cells, sampled 180 days after TCRalphabeta/CD19-depleted stem cell transplant. Receptors originate from a female patient aged 2 to 10 who had a stem cell transplant for aplastic anemia, so the T cells may come from the graft donor.

The chain is built from TRBV5-4 and TRBJ2-2, with D maybe TRBD1 (5 bases). CDR3 length: 15 amino acids. Deletions cut 4 bases from V and 7 bases from J, with 17 bases between. Germline V CDR1 and CDR2: SGHNT, YYREEE (reference sequence). This chain's CDR3 is CASSKDPIGVGELFF. The CDR3 DNA follows: TGTGCCAGCAGCAAGGACCCGATAGGGGTCGGGGAGCTGTTTTTT.

This sequence joins TRBV6-2 or TRBV6-3 and TRBJ2-5; TRBD2 matches at 12 bases. After removal of 5 bases from V and 6 bases from J, the junction contained 25 bases not matched to a gene. CDR1 is MNHEY and CDR2 is SVGEGT in the germline V gene. The CDR3 loop spans 21 amino acids. The CDR3 DNA reads as TGTGCCAGCAGTACCAGCGGACGGACTAGCGGGATAACGACGGTTTCAAAGACCCAGTACTTC. Residues: CASSTSGRTSGITTVSKTQYF.

The chain carries TRBV20-1 and TRBJ1-6; no clear D. There are 15 residues in the CDR3. The ends were cut back, 7 bases at V and 5 bases at J, with 18 bases in the middle. Germline V lookup: CDR1 DFQATT, CDR2 SNEGSKA (reference sequence). Here the CDR3 reads CSVGRGSPNNSPLHF. The CDR3 DNA reads TGCAGTGTCGGTCGTGGGTCACCAAATAATTCACCCCTCCACTTT.

This clonotype has ten or more counts. The chain is built from TRBV28 and TRBJ1-5, with 8 bases aligning to TRBD1. This CDR3 spans 20 amino acids. CDR1 and CDR2 from the germline V gene are MDHEN and SYDVKM. With 3 bases clipped from V and 0 bases from J, the junction kept 16 bases outside the gene matches. In DNA form, the CDR3 reads TGTGCCAGCAGTTTGGTTGCCCCCAGGGGGCCCCACTATAGCAATCAGCCCCAGCATTTT. It encodes CASSLVAPRGPHYSNQPQHF.

This clonotype was counted between two and nine times. The CDR3 DNA follows: TGTGCCAGCAGTTTATCTTTCGTCTCTGAAAAACTGTTTTTT. Its protein is CASSLSFVSEKLFF. J is TRBJ1-4 and V is TRBV28; D unresolved. V was pared by 1 base and J by 7 bases, with 10 bases between. CDR1 is MDHEN and CDR2 is SYDVKM in the germline V gene. The CDR3 has 14 amino acids.

The rearrangement joins TRBV28 to TRBJ1-4, with D perhaps TRBD1 (6 bases). V was pared by 7 bases and J by 0 bases, with 9 bases between. The germline V gene encodes CDR1 MDHEN and CDR2 SYDVKM. The CDR3 consists of 14 residues. This CDR3 is CASTGGSTNEKLFF. The CDR3, as DNA: TGTGCCAGCACGGGGGGCTCAACTAATGAAAAACTGTTTTTT.

Concerning this clonotype itself: A much bigger clone sits one base away, suggesting this may be a read error. DNA for the CDR3: TGCAGCGTTGTTATAGGGAGCACAGATACGCAGTATTTT. This codes for CSVVIGSTDTQYF. The chain combines TRBV29-1 with TRBJ2-3; D unresolved. The V gene's germline CDR1 is SQVTM and CDR2 ANQGSEA. Trimming stripped 4 bases from V and 0 bases from J, with 8 bases between. There are 13 residues in the CDR3.

The chain couples TRBV27 to TRBJ2-5; D tentatively reads TRBD1 or TRBD2 (5 bases each). The CDR3 consists of 16 residues. Germline loops: CDR1 MNHEY, CDR2 SMNVEV (reference sequence). V lost 7 bases and J 5 bases, leaving 23 bases between the germline ends. The CDR3 here is CASKSSTARRRETQYF. The CDR3 nucleotides are TGTGCCAGCAAATCTTCGACAGCGAGAAGGAGGGAGACCCAGTACTTC.

This clonotype was detected only a few times. This chain joins TRBV28 and TRBJ1-4, with D possibly TRBD1 on 6 matching bases. The V and J ends lost 3 bases and 4 bases respectively, with 12 bases between them. CDR1 is MDHEN and CDR2 is SYDVKM in the germline V gene. CDR3 length: 15 residues. This CDR3 is CASSLDSRINEKLFF. In nucleotides, the CDR3 is TGTGCCAGCAGTTTGGACAGCCGGATTAATGAAAAACTGTTTTTT.

This clonotype has ten or more counts. V and J are TRBV18 and TRBJ1-1; D not certain. The CDR3 sequence is 14 residues long. V was shortened by 3 bases and J by 5 bases, with 13 bases between the two germline ends. Germline CDR1 KGHSH, CDR2 LQKENI. CDR3 in amino acids: CASSPSRQWTEAFF. DNA for the CDR3: TGTGCCAGCTCACCCTCTCGCCAGTGGACTGAAGCTTTCTTT.

This clonotype was detected many times. This chain uses TRBV9 with TRBJ1-2; 8 nucleotides align to TRBD1. V dropped 3 bases and J dropped 8; count of bases not matched to a gene: 9. Germline V gene sequence: CDR1 SGDLS, CDR2 YYNGEE. The CDR3 spans 14 residues. The CDR3 is CASSGATGAAGYTF. In DNA, the CDR3 is TGTGCCAGCAGCGGGGCGACAGGGGCGGCCGGCTACACCTTC.